A selection of T cell receptor beta chains follows, all from one sample in a study of T cell responses to AZD1222 COVID-19 vaccine. Generated by immunoSEQ multiplex PCR, the TCRdb table keeps only in-frame clones and is missing some. The repertoire consists of approximately 140,000 clones, with about 90% occurring once and the leading ten covering around 5%. Sequenced material: peripheral blood, taken on day 0 of AZD1222 vaccination. The receptor source for this set is an adult in good health. CDR3s include the opening cysteine and the closing phenylalanine or tryptophan. Each record gives: CDR3 DNA, CDR3 protein, clone size, J gene, V gene, D gene. The D gene is left open where the match is weak. Size is stated for part of the rows, as once, few or many counts, or as a class when the clone is expanded.

DNA: TGTGCCAGCAGCCAAGACGGCGGCTACACCTTC
CDR3: CASSQDGGYTF
size: NA
J: TRBJ1-2
V: TRBV14
D: NA

DNA: TGTGCCAGCAGTGAACCATGGAGTGGTTCACCCCTCCACTTT
CDR3: CASSEPWSGSPLHF
size: NA
J: TRBJ1-6
V: TRBV6-1
D: NA

DNA: TGTGCCAGCAGTGAAGGGAGGACTAGCGTCCCGAGCCCCTTTAATGAGCAGTTCTTC
CDR3: CASSEGRTSVPSPFNEQFF
size: NA
J: TRBJ2-1
V: TRBV2
D: TRBD2

DNA: TGCGCCAGCAGCGACCGGGACAGGGAAGTGCCGGATACGCAGTATTTT
CDR3: CASSDRDREVPDTQYF
size: NA
J: TRBJ2-3
V: TRBV10-1
D: TRBD1

DNA: TGTGCCAGCAGCTTTCTAGCGGGATACGAGCAGTACTTC
CDR3: CASSFLAGYEQYF
size: NA
J: TRBJ2-7
V: TRBV7-2
D: TRBD2

DNA: TGTGCCAGCAGCTGGGACAGGCAAGAGACCCAGTACTTC
CDR3: CASSWDRQETQYF
size: NA
J: TRBJ2-5
V: TRBV5-8
D: TRBD1

DNA: TGCGCCAGCAGCCTACCGGGACAGGGTTCACCCCTCCACTTT
CDR3: CASSLPGQGSPLHF
size: NA
J: TRBJ1-6
V: TRBV4-1
D: TRBD1

DNA: TGTGCCAGCAGTTTCGATCTCACCGGGGAGCTGTTTTTT
CDR3: CASSFDLTGELFF
size: NA
J: TRBJ2-2
V: TRBV6-5
D: NA

DNA: TGTGCCAGCAGTTCGGACGGGCCTCTTTACAATGAGCAGTTCTTC
CDR3: CASSSDGPLYNEQFF
size: NA
J: TRBJ2-1
V: TRBV27
D: NA

DNA: TGTGCCAGCAGCGCAACTAGCGGGACGAACACCGGGGAGCTGTTTTTT
CDR3: CASSATSGTNTGELFF
size: few
J: TRBJ2-2
V: TRBV9
D: TRBD2

DNA: TGTGCCAGCAGCCCCCGACAGACTAACTATGGCTACACCTTC
CDR3: CASSPRQTNYGYTF
size: NA
J: TRBJ1-2
V: TRBV5-5
D: NA

DNA: TGTGCCAGCAGTTACTCGGGGGGGCCGTACACTGAAGCTTTCTTT
CDR3: CASSYSGGPYTEAFF
size: NA
J: TRBJ1-1
V: TRBV6-2/TRBV6-3
D: NA

DNA: TGCGCCAGCAGCCAAGCCGCCGGGAGAAATCAGCCCCAGCATTTT
CDR3: CASSQAAGRNQPQHF
size: NA
J: TRBJ1-5
V: TRBV4-3
D: NA

DNA: TGCGCCAGCAGCCAAGATGGGACAGGGGTCGCCTACGAGCAGTACTTC
CDR3: CASSQDGTGVAYEQYF
size: NA
J: TRBJ2-7
V: TRBV4-1
D: TRBD1

DNA: TGTGCCAGCAGCGTAGCGGGACTGCTCGCGAACACCGGGGAGCTGTTTTTT
CDR3: CASSVAGLLANTGELFF
size: NA
J: TRBJ2-2
V: TRBV9
D: NA

DNA: TGTGCCAGCAGTTTAAGGCCATCGCTCGGATCACCCCTCCACTTT
CDR3: CASSLRPSLGSPLHF
size: NA
J: TRBJ1-6
V: TRBV27
D: NA

DNA: TGTGCCAGCGGCTCGTGGGCCCAGAGAGGCTACACCTTC
CDR3: CASGSWAQRGYTF
size: NA
J: TRBJ1-2
V: TRBV6-5
D: NA

DNA: TGTGCCAGCAGCTTATTTGTTCCTAACACTGAAGCTTTCTTT
CDR3: CASSLFVPNTEAFF
size: NA
J: TRBJ1-1
V: TRBV7-2
D: NA

DNA: TGTGCCAGCAACCCCCGCCGGGACAGGGGGCAGGGTGAGCAGTTCTTC
CDR3: CASNPRRDRGQGEQFF
size: NA
J: TRBJ2-1
V: TRBV7-8
D: TRBD1

DNA: TGTGCCAGCTCGGGACAGGGGGCGGACTATGGCTACACCTTC
CDR3: CASSGQGADYGYTF
size: NA
J: TRBJ1-2
V: TRBV18
D: TRBD1

DNA: TGTGCCAGCAGCCGATCTCCCGGGACTAGCGGGAGAGGCGGCAATGAGCAGTTCTTC
CDR3: CASSRSPGTSGRGGNEQFF
size: NA
J: TRBJ2-1
V: TRBV7-3
D: TRBD2

DNA: TGTGCCAGCAGTTTGAAACGACAGCCCCAGCATTTT
CDR3: CASSLKRQPQHF
size: NA
J: TRBJ1-5
V: TRBV12-3/TRBV12-4
D: NA

DNA: TGCGCCAGCAGTGAGGGCCCGGGTGGGTATTCACCCCTCCACTTT
CDR3: CASSEGPGGYSPLHF
size: NA
J: TRBJ1-6
V: TRBV5-1
D: NA

DNA: TGCGCCAGCAGCCTTACACAGGGAGAAAAACTGTTTTTT
CDR3: CASSLTQGEKLFF
size: NA
J: TRBJ1-4
V: TRBV4-1
D: NA

DNA: TGTGCCAGCAGCCAAGGGGCAGGGGGTAAGGCCTACGAGCAGTACTTC
CDR3: CASSQGAGGKAYEQYF
size: NA
J: TRBJ2-7
V: TRBV3-1/TRBV3-2
D: TRBD1

DNA: TGTGCCAGCAGCCAAGGGAGGACAGATACGCAGTATTTT
CDR3: CASSQGRTDTQYF
size: NA
J: TRBJ2-3
V: TRBV3-1/TRBV3-2
D: NA

DNA: TGTGCCACCAGCAGAGATGCAGGGGACAGGGGTTCTGGCTACACCTTC
CDR3: CATSRDAGDRGSGYTF
size: NA
J: TRBJ1-2
V: TRBV15
D: TRBD1

DNA: TGTGCCAGCAGCTTGCATCCGGGGAGAGGGGAGACCCAGTACTTC
CDR3: CASSLHPGRGETQYF
size: NA
J: TRBJ2-5
V: TRBV5-8
D: NA

DNA: TGTGCCAGCAGTGGCGAAAGCGGGAGTGGCGAGCAGTACTTC
CDR3: CASSGESGSGEQYF
size: NA
J: TRBJ2-7
V: TRBV6-6
D: TRBD2

DNA: TGTGCCAGCAGCTTAGGCCGGGGGACCGGGGAGCTGTTTTTT
CDR3: CASSLGRGTGELFF
size: NA
J: TRBJ2-2
V: TRBV13
D: NA

DNA: TGTGCCAGCAGCCCTCGGGAGGGCCTTCGCTACGAGCAGTACTTC
CDR3: CASSPREGLRYEQYF
size: NA
J: TRBJ2-7
V: TRBV6-2/TRBV6-3
D: TRBD2

DNA: TGTGCCAGCAGCTCTAGCGGGGGGGAGTATGATGAGCAGTTCTTC
CDR3: CASSSSGGEYDEQFF
size: NA
J: TRBJ2-1
V: TRBV9
D: TRBD2

DNA: TGTGCCAGCATCCCACCCGACGGGGGCACTGAAGCTTTCTTT
CDR3: CASIPPDGGTEAFF
size: NA
J: TRBJ1-1
V: TRBV6-5
D: NA